These T cell receptor beta chains were read from a single sample in a study of control samples from healthy donors and cancer patients. Profiled with immunoSEQ multiplex PCR; TCRdb holds only in-frame clones, not every one. This table has 150,000 or so clones, 90% appearing once. Sample: blood. The source of these receptors is a middle-aged man in good health. Both conserved end residues are part of each CDR3. The D gene is left open where the match is weak. Clone size is not always given. Where it is, it says once, few, many or a class for expanded clones.

V	J	D	size	DNA	CDR3
TRBV18	TRBJ1-6	NA	NA	TGTGCCAGCTCACCTAAGAGCGGGGATTCACCCCTCCACTTT	CASSPKSGDSPLHF
TRBV11-2	TRBJ2-1	NA	NA	TGTGCCAGCAGCTTATCTTATGAGCAGTTCTTC	CASSLSYEQFF
TRBV12-3/TRBV12-4	TRBJ2-1	NA	NA	TGTGCCAGCAGTTTAGCCAGGGGTGATGAGCAGTTCTTC	CASSLARGDEQFF
TRBV12-2	TRBJ2-7	NA	NA	TGTGCAAGTTCCCCCTCCCATCAGCTTAGAGGGGGGGCCTTACTCGAGCAGTACTTC	CASSPSHQLRGGALLEQYF
TRBV24-1	TRBJ1-1	NA	NA	TGTGCCACCAGTGATTTGGCGGGGGCCGGGAACACTGAAGCTTTCTTT	CATSDLAGAGNTEAFF
TRBV3-1/TRBV3-2	TRBJ1-2	NA	NA	TGTGCCAGCAGCCAGGGAGGTGGGGGCAGGGGCTACACCTTC	CASSQGGGGRGYTF
TRBV6-5	TRBJ1-4	NA	NA	TGTGCCAGCAGATTCCGGGGGGTAGGTGAAAAACTGTTTTTT	CASRFRGVGEKLFF
TRBV5-1	TRBJ1-2	NA	NA	TGCGCCAGCAGCTTGGATATAGATGGCTACACCTTC	CASSLDIDGYTF
TRBV7-3	TRBJ1-2	NA	NA	TGTGCCAGCAGCTTAAGTCGGAACAATCATGGCTACACCTTC	CASSLSRNNHGYTF
TRBV5-1	TRBJ2-3	NA	NA	TGCGCCAGCAGCTTGGGGCCCCCTAGCACAGATACGCAGTATTTT	CASSLGPPSTDTQYF
TRBV9	TRBJ2-3	NA	NA	TGTGCCAGCAGCGCACCCAATCTAGGAGATACGCAGTATTTT	CASSAPNLGDTQYF
TRBV7-3	TRBJ2-1	TRBD1	NA	TGTGCCAGCAGCCCCGGACAGGACTACAATGAGCAGTTCTTC	CASSPGQDYNEQFF
TRBV6-4	TRBJ1-6	NA	few	TGTGCCAGCACTCCATTCCAGCGTCGAAATTCACCCCTCCACTTT	CASTPFQRRNSPLHF
TRBV14	TRBJ2-7	NA	NA	TGTGCCAGCACGTATGGGGGGTTCGACGAGCAGTACTTC	CASTYGGFDEQYF
TRBV11-2	TRBJ2-3	NA	NA	TGTGCCAGCAGCTACCTTCCTAAACCCGATACGCAGTATTTT	CASSYLPKPDTQYF
TRBV30	TRBJ2-7	NA	few	TGTGCCTGGAGTGAACAAACCGGGACTTCACCCGGTCAGTTC	CAWSEQTGTSPGQF
TRBV5-4	TRBJ2-5	NA	NA	TGTGCCAGCAGCTTGGGGTCTGGCCAAGAGACCCAGTACTTC	CASSLGSGQETQYF
TRBV29-1	TRBJ1-3	NA	NA	TGCAGCGTTGCCGACCCGAGCTCTGGAAACACCATATATTTT	CSVADPSSGNTIYF
TRBV2	TRBJ1-6	NA	NA	TGTGCCAGCAGTGGTACGGTTAATAATTCACCCCTCCACTTT	CASSGTVNNSPLHF
TRBV2	TRBJ2-7	NA	once	TGTGCCAGCAGTGGAAGGGTAGGGTCCTACGAGCAGTACTTC	CASSGRVGSYEQYF
TRBV19	TRBJ1-5	NA	NA	TGTGCCAGTAGTCGAGGGGGAACCAGCAATCAGCCCCAGCATTTT	CASSRGGTSNQPQHF
TRBV12-3/TRBV12-4	TRBJ1-1	NA	NA	TGTGCCAGCAGTTTATCGGTCTGGGGAGGAGCTTTCTTT	CASSLSVWGGAFF
TRBV11-2	TRBJ1-5	NA	NA	TGTGCCAGCAGCTCCTCAGATAGCCACCAGCCCCAGCATTTT	CASSSSDSHQPQHF
TRBV9	TRBJ2-3	TRBD2	NA	TGTGCCAGCAGCGCTCTAGCGGGGGGGCCAGATACGCAGTATTTT	CASSALAGGPDTQYF
TRBV5-5	TRBJ2-5	TRBD2	NA	TGTGCCAGCAGCCGGTCCGGGACTAGCGACCAAGAGACCCAGTACTTC	CASSRSGTSDQETQYF
TRBV19	TRBJ2-1	NA	NA	TGTGCCAGTAGTATCGACAGAGACTCCTACAATGAGCAGTTCTTC	CASSIDRDSYNEQFF
TRBV19	TRBJ1-3	NA	NA	TGTGCCAGTACCCCGAACAGGAACCCTGGAAACACCATATATTTT	CASTPNRNPGNTIYF
TRBV5-1	TRBJ1-3	NA	once	TGCGCCAGCAGCTTGGAAACAACTGTCTCTGGAAACACCATATATTTT	CASSLETTVSGNTIYF
TRBV18	TRBJ2-3	NA	NA	TGTGCCAGCTCACGAGGGGGCACAGATACGCAGTATTTT	CASSRGGTDTQYF
TRBV11-2	TRBJ2-1	TRBD2	NA	TGTGCCAGCAGCTCCGCGGGGGCCTACAATGAGCAGTTCTTC	CASSSAGAYNEQFF
TRBV7-9	TRBJ1-1	NA	few	TGTGCCAGCAGCTCCGGCATTGCCCGTTGGGCTTTCTTT	CASSSGIARWAFF
TRBV3-1/TRBV3-2	TRBJ2-3	NA	NA	TGTGCCAGCAGCCAATCCAGGACAGCGATTCCCACAGATACGCAGTATTTT	CASSQSRTAIPTDTQYF
TRBV3-1/TRBV3-2	TRBJ1-5	NA	NA	TGTGCCAGCAGCCAAGATCGAGACCAGCCCCAGCATTTT	CASSQDRDQPQHF
TRBV6-5	TRBJ2-2	TRBD1	NA	TGTGCCAGCAGACAGGGGTGGGGCCAATCCGGGGAGCTGTTTTTT	CASRQGWGQSGELFF
TRBV5-4	TRBJ2-3	TRBD1	NA	TGTGCCAGCAGCCATGGACAGGGACATGGCACAGATACGCAGTATTTT	CASSHGQGHGTDTQYF
TRBV12-3/TRBV12-4	TRBJ1-5	NA	NA	TGTGCCAGCAGTTTTAGGGGAAATCAGCCCCAGCATTTT	CASSFRGNQPQHF
TRBV5-4	TRBJ1-2	NA	NA	TGTGCCAGCAGCTTGCAGGCCTATGGCTACACCTTC	CASSLQAYGYTF
TRBV5-1	TRBJ1-1	NA	NA	TGCGCCAGCAGCTTCCGGGACGTCAACACTGAAGCTTTCTTT	CASSFRDVNTEAFF
TRBV19	TRBJ2-7	TRBD1	NA	TGTGCCAGTAGTAGGGGACAGGATTCCTACGAGCAGTACTTC	CASSRGQDSYEQYF
TRBV6-6	TRBJ2-7	TRBD1	few	TGTGCCAGCAGTTACGAGACAGGGGGCTACGAGCAGTACTTC	CASSYETGGYEQYF
TRBV5-6	TRBJ2-5	NA	NA	TGTGCCAGCAGCTTGGCGGGTTCCTATCTCCAAGAGACCCAGTACTTC	CASSLAGSYLQETQYF
TRBV6-6	TRBJ2-5	NA	NA	TGTGCCAGCAGTTCGGATGGAGGGGAACAAGAGACCCAGTACTTC	CASSSDGGEQETQYF
TRBV6-1	TRBJ1-3	NA	NA	TGTGCCAGCAGTGAGGGTCGAATGGGTTCTGGAAACACCATATATTTT	CASSEGRMGSGNTIYF
TRBV2	TRBJ1-2	NA	few	TGTGCCAGCAGTGGGAGAGGGGCTGGCTATGGCTACACCTTC	CASSGRGAGYGYTF